These T cell receptor beta chains were read from a single sample in a study of vaccination effects on CD4 cells after COVID-19. Their recognized antigens are unknown. Using immunoSEQ multiplex PCR, the repertoire was profiled, and TCRdb retains in-frame clones only, with some absent. The sample shows roughly 20,000 clones, 70% of them seen only once. This specimen was CD4+ T cells from PBMCs cultured with HCoV-229E spike peptides, taken before COVID-19 vaccination. These receptors were obtained from a human donor who received a COVID-19 vaccine. CDR3s include the opening cysteine and the closing phenylalanine or tryptophan. D genes are given only for firm matches. Size values are once, few and many counts, or a class for expanded clones, and some rows have none.

CDR3 DNA | CDR3 protein | J gene | V gene | D gene | clone size
TGCAGCGTTCCCTTACTTGACAGGAGGAGCTACACCTTC | CSVPLLDRRSYTF | TRBJ1-2 | TRBV29-1 | NA | once
TGTGCCAGCAGTTACCAGGGGGGGGCTTTCTTT | CASSYQGGAFF | TRBJ1-1 | TRBV6-6 | TRBD1 | few
TGCGCCAGCAACTTGGAGCAGGGGTTCTATGGCTACACCTTC | CASNLEQGFYGYTF | TRBJ1-2 | TRBV5-1 | NA | NA
TGTGCCACCGGAGGGAACACAGATACGCAGTATTTT | CATGGNTDTQYF | TRBJ2-3 | TRBV24-1 | NA | few
TGTGCCATCGCCTCTTCCCATGCCAACCCCCTCCACTTT | CAIASSHANPLHF | TRBJ1-6 | TRBV10-3 | NA | NA
TGTGCCAGCAGCGGAGGACAGGTGTTACACGGAAACACCATATATTTT | CASSGGQVLHGNTIYF | TRBJ1-3 | TRBV11-2 | TRBD1 | medium-sized
TGCACCAGCAGCCAAGACAAAGATGGTCGCTCAAGGGGGACCCAGTACTTC | CTSSQDKDGRSRGTQYF | TRBJ2-5 | TRBV1 | NA | NA
TGTGCCAGCAGCCAATCACTAGCGGTCTTCTCCTACGAGCAGTACTTC | CASSQSLAVFSYEQYF | TRBJ2-7 | TRBV16 | TRBD2 | NA
TGTGCCAGCAGCCAAGAGGGACTAGCGGAGACCGGGGAGCTGTTTTTT | CASSQEGLAETGELFF | TRBJ2-2 | TRBV3-1/TRBV3-2 | TRBD2 | few
TGTGCCAGCAGTCCCCCCGGGGAGCTGTTTTTT | CASSPPGELFF | TRBJ2-2 | TRBV12-3/TRBV12-4 | NA | few
TGTGCCACCGCTCGCGGGGGGGGATTATACGAGCAGTACTTC | CATARGGGLYEQYF | TRBJ2-7 | TRBV10-3 | TRBD2 | NA
TGTGCCAGCAGCTTAAGACAGGGGCTGGAGACCCAGTACTTC | CASSLRQGLETQYF | TRBJ2-5 | TRBV13 | TRBD1 | NA
TGTGCCACCAGTGATTCACGGTCGGTATTCTGGGAGAGAAATACGCAGTATTTT | CATSDSRSVFWERNTQYF | TRBJ2-3 | TRBV24-1 | NA | NA
TGCGCCAGCAGCCTCAGAGAAGCAGACAGGGTCAGTGAAAAACTGTTTTTT | CASSLREADRVSEKLFF | TRBJ1-4 | TRBV4-1 | TRBD1 | NA
TGTGCCAGCAGTCGAGGGTACAATGAGCAGTTCTTC | CASSRGYNEQFF | TRBJ2-1 | TRBV5-6 | NA | NA
TGTGCCACCAGCGGGGACATTTCAGGGGTGGCCGGGGAGCTGTTTTTT | CATSGDISGVAGELFF | TRBJ2-2 | TRBV15 | NA | NA